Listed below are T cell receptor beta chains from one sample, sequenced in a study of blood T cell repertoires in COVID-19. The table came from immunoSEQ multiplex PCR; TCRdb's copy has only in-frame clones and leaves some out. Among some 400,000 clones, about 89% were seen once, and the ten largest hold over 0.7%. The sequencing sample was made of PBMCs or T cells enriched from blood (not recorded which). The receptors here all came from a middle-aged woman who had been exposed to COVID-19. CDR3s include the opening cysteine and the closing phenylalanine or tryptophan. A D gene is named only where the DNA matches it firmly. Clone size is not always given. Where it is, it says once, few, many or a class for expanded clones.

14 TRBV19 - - CASSSGVRGQPQHF
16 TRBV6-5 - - CASSYTPGDPVYGYTF
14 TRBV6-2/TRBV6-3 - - CASSYNSFNSPLHF
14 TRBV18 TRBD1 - CASSPPGGREKLFF
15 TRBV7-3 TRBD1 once CASSLRPGTESEAFF
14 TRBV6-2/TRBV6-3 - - CASSYLALSRPQYF
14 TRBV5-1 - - CASSLVGSAYEQYF
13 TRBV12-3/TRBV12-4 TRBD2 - CASSGRNYNEQFF
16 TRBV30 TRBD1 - CAWSPYGTGVTGELFF
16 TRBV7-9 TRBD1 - CASSSYRGRDIYGYTF
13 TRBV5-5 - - CASSPRSDYGYTF
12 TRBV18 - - CASSRSKETQYF
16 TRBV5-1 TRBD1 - CASSLGYGQGNQPQHF
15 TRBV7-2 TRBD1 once CASSPNPTGNHEQYF
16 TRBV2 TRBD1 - CASSRDRGRVYNEQFF